This T cell receptor beta chain came from a study of blood T cells in healthy people across ages. Each sample used at least 7 million PBMCs. The total RNA that was extracted per sample amounted to at least 6 micrograms. Primed by a sample-barcoded 5' primer and a J-beta primer mix, a second PCR proceeded for 7 to 11 cycles. Template switching added a 12-random-nucleotide identifier to every cDNA molecule. TCRdb reanalysed the 5' RACE reads using MiXCR and keeps one entry per CDR3 protein. The table includes 1.5 million to 2 million distinct CDR3 sequences, around 42% detected once. CDR3 length: 14 residues. The V and J ends lost 3 bases and 6 bases, in that order; junction bases with no gene match: 6. Concerning this clonotype itself: This may be a read error: a much more frequent sequence differs by one nucleotide.

The sequencing input was blood. This TCR was sampled from a human donor in good health. This chain links TRBV12-3 or TRBV12-4 with TRBJ1-1; 8 bases agree with TRBD1. Here the CDR3 DNA reads TGTGCCAGCAGTTTCGACAGGGGTATAGCTGAAGCTTTCTTT. Its translation is CASSFDRGIAEAFF.